This T cell receptor beta chain was identified in a study of tissue T cells after allogeneic stem cell transplantation. Time point: mouse harvest day 14 after allogeneic transplant. Mouse grafts combined 10^7 T-cell-depleted bone marrow cells with 10^6 splenic CD5+ T cells. Details on this clone: The gene names given are mouse names. The read gets to within 1 residue of the CDR3 end, and the germline J gene fills in the rest.

V dropped 2 bases and J dropped 7; count of bases not matched to a gene: 6. Germline V gene lookup returns CDR1 NNHDY and CDR2 SYVADS. This CDR3 spans 15 amino acids. Survey-depth TCRbeta CDR3 sequencing reported V/J genes and productive frequencies. Sequencing used immunoSEQ multiplex PCR; TCRdb keeps in-frame clones, though not all of them. The table shows about 1,900 clones, with 35% to 60% occurring only once. The specimen sequenced was lymph node tissue. This sequence joins TRBV13-3 and TRBJ2-1; 10 nucleotides agree with TRBD1. This TCR was recovered from a female BALB/c mouse given C57BL/6 T cells with graft-versus-host disease after an allogeneic hematopoietic cell transplant. Partial CDR3 DNA: TGTGCCAGCAGTGACAGACAGGGGGCGAGAGCTGAGCAGTTC. This gives the protein CASSDRQGARAEQF. The CDR3 as a whole reads CASSDRQGARAEQFF.